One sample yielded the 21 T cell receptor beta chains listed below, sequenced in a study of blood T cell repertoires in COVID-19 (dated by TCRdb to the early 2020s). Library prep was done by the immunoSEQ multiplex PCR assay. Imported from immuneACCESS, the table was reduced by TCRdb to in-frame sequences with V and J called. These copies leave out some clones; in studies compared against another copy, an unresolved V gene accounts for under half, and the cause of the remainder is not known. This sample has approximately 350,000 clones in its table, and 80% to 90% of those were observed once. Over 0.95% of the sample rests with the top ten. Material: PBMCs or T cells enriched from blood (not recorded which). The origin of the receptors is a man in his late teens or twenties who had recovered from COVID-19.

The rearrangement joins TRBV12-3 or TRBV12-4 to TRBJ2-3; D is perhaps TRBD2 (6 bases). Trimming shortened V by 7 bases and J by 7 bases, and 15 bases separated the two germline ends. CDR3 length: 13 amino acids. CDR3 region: CASTLVGGNTQYF. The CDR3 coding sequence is TGTGCCAGCACCCTAGTGGGGGGAAATACGCAGTATTTT.

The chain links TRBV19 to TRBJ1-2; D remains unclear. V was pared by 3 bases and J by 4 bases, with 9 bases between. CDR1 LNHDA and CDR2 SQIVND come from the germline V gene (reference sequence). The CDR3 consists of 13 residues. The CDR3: CASSMKGGYGYTF. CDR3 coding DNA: TGTGCCAGTAGTATGAAGGGAGGCTATGGCTACACCTTC.

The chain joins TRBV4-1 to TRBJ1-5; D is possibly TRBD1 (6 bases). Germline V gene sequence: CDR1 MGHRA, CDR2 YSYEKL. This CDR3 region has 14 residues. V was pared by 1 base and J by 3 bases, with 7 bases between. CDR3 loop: CASSQAGANQPQHF. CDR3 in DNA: TGCGCCAGCAGCCAAGCAGGGGCCAATCAGCCCCAGCATTTT.

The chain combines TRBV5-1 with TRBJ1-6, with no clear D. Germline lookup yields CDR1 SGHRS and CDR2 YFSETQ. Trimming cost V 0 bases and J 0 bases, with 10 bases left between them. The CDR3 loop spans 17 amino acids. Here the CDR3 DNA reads TGCGCCAGCAGCTTGGGTACCGCTAGCTCCTATAATTCACCCCTCCACTTT. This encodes CASSLGTASSYNSPLHF.

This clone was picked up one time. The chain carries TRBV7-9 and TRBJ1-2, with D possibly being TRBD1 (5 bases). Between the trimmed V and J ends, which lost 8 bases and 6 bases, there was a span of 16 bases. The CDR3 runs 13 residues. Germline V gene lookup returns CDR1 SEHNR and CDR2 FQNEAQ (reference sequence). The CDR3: CASLGRVVDGYTF. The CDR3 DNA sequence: TGTGCCAGCCTCGGCAGGGTCGTCGATGGCTACACCTTC.

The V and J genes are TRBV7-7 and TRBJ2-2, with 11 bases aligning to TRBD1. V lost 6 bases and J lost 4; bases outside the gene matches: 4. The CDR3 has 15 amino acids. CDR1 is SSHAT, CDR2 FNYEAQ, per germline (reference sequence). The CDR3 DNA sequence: TGTGCCAGCAGGCCCGGGACAGGGGGCACCGGGGAGCTGTTTTTT. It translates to CASRPGTGGTGELFF.

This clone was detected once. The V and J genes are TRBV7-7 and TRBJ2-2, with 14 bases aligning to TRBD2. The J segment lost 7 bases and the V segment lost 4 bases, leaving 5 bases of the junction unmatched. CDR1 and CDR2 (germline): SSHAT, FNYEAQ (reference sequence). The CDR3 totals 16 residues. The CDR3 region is CASSSRLAGGDGELFF. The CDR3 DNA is TGTGCCAGCAGCTCCCGACTAGCGGGGGGGGACGGGGAGCTGTTTTTT.

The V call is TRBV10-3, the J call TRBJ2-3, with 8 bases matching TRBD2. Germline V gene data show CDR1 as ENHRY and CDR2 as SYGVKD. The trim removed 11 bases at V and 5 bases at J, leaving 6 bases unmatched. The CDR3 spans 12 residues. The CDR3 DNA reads TGTGCCTCGGGGGGGGTGGTAGATACGCAGTATTTT. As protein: CASGGVVDTQYF.

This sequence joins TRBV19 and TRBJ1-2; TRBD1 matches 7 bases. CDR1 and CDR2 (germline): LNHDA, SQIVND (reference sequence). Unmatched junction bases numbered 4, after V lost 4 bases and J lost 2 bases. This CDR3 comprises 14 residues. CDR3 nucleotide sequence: TGTGCCAGTAGTAGACTGGACAGGAACTATGGCTACACCTTC. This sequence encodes CASSRLDRNYGYTF.

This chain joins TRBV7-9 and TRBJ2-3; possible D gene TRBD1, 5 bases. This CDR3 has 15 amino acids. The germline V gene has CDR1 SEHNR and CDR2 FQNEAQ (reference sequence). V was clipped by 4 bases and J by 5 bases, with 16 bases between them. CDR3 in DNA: TGTGCCAGCAGCTCCACACCCCAGGGTGGAGATACGCAGTATTTT. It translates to CASSSTPQGGDTQYF.

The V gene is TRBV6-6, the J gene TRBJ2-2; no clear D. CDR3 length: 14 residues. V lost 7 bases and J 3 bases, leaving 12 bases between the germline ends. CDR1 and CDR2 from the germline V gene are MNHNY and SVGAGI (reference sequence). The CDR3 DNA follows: TGTGCCAGCACGGCGACGGAGCACACCGGGGAGCTGTTTTTT. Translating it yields CASTATEHTGELFF.

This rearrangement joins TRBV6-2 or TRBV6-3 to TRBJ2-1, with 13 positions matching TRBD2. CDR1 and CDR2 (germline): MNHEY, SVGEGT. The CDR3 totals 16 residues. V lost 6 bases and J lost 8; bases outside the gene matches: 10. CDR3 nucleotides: TGTGCCAGCAGCCCCCTAAGACTAGCGGGAGGACATGAGCAGTTCTTC. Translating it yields CASSPLRLAGGHEQFF.

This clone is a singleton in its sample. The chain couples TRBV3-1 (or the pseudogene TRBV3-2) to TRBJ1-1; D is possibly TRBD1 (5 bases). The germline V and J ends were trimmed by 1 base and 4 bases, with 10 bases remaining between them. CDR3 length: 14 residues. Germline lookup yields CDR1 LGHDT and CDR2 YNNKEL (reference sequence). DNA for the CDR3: TGTGCCAGCAGCCAAGCCAGGGCCAGCACTGAAGCTTTCTTT. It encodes CASSQARASTEAFF.

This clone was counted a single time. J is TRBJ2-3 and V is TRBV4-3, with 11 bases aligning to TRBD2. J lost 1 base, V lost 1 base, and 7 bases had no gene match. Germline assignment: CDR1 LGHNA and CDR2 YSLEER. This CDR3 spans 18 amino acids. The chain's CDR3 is CASSQGFNSGRGTDTQYF. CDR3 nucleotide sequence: TGCGCCAGCAGCCAAGGGTTCAATAGCGGGAGGGGCACAGATACGCAGTATTTT.

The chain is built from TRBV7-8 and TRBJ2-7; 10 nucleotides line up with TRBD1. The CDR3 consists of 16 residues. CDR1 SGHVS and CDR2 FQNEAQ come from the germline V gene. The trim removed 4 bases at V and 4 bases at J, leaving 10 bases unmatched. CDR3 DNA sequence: TGTGCCAGCAGCTCTTACCGGGACAGGGGAGCGTACGAGCAGTACTTC. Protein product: CASSSYRDRGAYEQYF.

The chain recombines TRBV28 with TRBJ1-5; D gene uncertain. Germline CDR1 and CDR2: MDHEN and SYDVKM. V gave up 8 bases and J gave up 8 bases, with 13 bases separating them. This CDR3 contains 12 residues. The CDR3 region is CASCIVGEPQHF. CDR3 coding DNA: TGTGCCAGCTGCATTGTTGGAGAGCCCCAGCATTTT.

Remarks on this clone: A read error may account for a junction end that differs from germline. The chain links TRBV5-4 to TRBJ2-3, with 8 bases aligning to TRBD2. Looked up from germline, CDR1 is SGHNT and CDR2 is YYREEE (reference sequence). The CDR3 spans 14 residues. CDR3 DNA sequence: TGTGCCAGCGGCTTCCGGGGGGGGGTGAATACGCAGTATTTT. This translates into CASGFRGGVNTQYF.

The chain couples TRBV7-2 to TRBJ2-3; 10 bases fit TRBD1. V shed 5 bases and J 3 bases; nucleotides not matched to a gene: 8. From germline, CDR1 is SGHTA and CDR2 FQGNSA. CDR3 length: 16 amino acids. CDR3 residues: CASSHQTGGVTDTQYF. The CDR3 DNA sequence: TGTGCCAGCAGCCACCAGACAGGGGGCGTTACAGATACGCAGTATTTT.

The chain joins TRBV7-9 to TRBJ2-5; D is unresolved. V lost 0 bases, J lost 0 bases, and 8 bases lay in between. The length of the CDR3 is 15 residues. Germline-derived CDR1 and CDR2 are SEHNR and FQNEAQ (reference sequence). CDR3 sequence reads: CASSLAETNQETQYF. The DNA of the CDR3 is TGTGCCAGCAGCTTAGCAGAAACAAACCAAGAGACCCAGTACTTC. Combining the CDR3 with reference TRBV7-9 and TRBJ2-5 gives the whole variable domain DTGVSQNPRHKITKRGQNVTFRCDPISEHNRLYWYRQTLGQGPEFLTYFQNEAQLEKSRLLSDRFSAERPKGSFSTLEIQRTEQGDSAMYLCASSLAETNQETQYFGPGTRLLVL.

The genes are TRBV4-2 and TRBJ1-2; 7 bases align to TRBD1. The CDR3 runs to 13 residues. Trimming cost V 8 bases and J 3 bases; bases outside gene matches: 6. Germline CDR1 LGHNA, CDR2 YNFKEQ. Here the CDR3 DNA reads TGTGCCAGCGGAACAGGGGCGGACTATGGCTACACCTTC. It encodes CASGTGADYGYTF.

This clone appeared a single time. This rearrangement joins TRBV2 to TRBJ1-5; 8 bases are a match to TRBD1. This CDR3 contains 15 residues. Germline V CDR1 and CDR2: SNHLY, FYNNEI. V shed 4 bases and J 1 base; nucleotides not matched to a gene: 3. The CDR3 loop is CASSAQGASNQPQHF. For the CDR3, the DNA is TGTGCCAGCAGTGCGCAGGGGGCCAGCAATCAGCCCCAGCATTTT.